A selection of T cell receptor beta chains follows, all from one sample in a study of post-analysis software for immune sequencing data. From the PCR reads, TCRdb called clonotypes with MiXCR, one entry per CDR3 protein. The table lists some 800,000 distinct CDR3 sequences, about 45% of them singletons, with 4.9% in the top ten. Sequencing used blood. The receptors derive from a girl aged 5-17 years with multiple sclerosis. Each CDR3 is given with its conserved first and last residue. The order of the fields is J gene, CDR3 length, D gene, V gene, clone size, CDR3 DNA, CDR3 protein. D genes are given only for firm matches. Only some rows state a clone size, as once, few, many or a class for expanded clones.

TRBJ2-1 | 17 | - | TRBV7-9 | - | TGTGCCAGCAGCTCCGCCCGGAGGGTTGAAGAATACAATGAGCAGTTCTTC | CASSSARRVEEYNEQFF
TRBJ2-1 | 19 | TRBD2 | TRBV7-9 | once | TGTGCCAGCAGCGCGGGACTAGCGGGAGGGGGGCCCTCCTACAATGAGCAGTTCTTC | CASSAGLAGGGPSYNEQFF
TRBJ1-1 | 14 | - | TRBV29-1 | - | TGCAGCGTCCGGTGGGCAGGCGGGAACACTGAAGCTTTCTTT | CSVRWAGGNTEAFF
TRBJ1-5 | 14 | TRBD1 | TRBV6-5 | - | TGTGCCAGCAGTTACGGGGGACAGAATCAGCCCCAGCATTTT | CASSYGGQNQPQHF
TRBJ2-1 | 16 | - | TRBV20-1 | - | TGCAGTGCTAGAGATGGGGCAGCGGGTCCCTACAATGGGCAGTTCTTC | CSARDGAAGPYNGQFF
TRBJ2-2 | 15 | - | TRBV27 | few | TGTGCCAGCAGTTTGTCCCTAACCTTGGCCGGGGAGCTGTTTTTT | CASSLSLTLAGELFF
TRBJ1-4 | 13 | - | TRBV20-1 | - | TGCAGTGCTAGAAGATCAGGGGACGAAAAACTGTTTTTT | CSARRSGDEKLFF
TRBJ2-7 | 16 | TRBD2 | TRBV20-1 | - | TGCAGTACTCTTCTCCGACTAGCGGGAGTGGGGAATGAGCAGTACTTC | CSTLLRLAGVGNEQYF
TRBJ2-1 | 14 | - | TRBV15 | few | TGTGCCACCAGCAGAGTTGGGCAGAACAATGAGCAGTTCTTC | CATSRVGQNNEQFF
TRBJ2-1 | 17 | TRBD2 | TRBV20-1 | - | TGCAGTGCTAGGCCACACCTGACTAGCGGGAAAGTGGATGAGCAGTTCTTC | CSARPHLTSGKVDEQFF
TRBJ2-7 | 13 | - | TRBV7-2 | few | TGTGCCAGCACCTTTGCGGGTTCCTACGAGCAGTACTTC | CASTFAGSYEQYF
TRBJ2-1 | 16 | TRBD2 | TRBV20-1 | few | TGCAGTGCTAGATTGTCGGGCGGGAGTAGTTCCAATGAGCAGTTCTTC | CSARLSGGSSSNEQFF
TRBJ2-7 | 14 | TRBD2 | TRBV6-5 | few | TGTGCCAGCAGGATGACTAGCGCGTACAATGAGCAGTACTTC | CASRMTSAYNEQYF
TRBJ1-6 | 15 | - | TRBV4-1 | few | TGCGCCAGCAGCCAAGACATAGCCGGTAATTCACCCCTCCACTTT | CASSQDIAGNSPLHF
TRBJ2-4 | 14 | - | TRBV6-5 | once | TGTGCCAGCAGTCCCGGGGGGCGGGAGCGGGAACAGTACTTC | CASSPGGREREQYF
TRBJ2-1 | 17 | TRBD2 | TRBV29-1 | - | TGCAGCGTTGAAGGACTAGCGGGAGGCCCAAACTACAATGAGCAGTTCTTC | CSVEGLAGGPNYNEQFF